This TCR beta chain was sequenced during a study of blood T cell repertoires in COVID-19. Clones were sequenced by immunoSEQ multiplex PCR, and TCRdb holds only the in-frame ones, with some missing. This table has about 270,000 clones, roughly 86% appearing once. CDR1 is SGDLS, CDR2 YYNGEE, per germline. Trimming shortened V by 2 bases and J by 7 bases, and 9 bases separated the two germline ends. CDR3 length equals 13 residues. The study assigned cohorts using participant-reported clinical history. Recovered participants had two consecutive negative NP/OP PCR tests, healthcare professional clearance, or symptom resolution.

V is TRBV9 and J is TRBJ2-2; D remains ambiguous. The sequenced sample consisted of PBMCs or T cells enriched from blood (not recorded which). The source is a woman aged 55-69 years who had recovered from COVID-19. CDR3 in amino acids: CASSVVISGELFF. CDR3 sequence (DNA): TGTGCCAGCAGCGTGGTGATTAGCGGGGAGCTGTTTTTT.